The T cell receptor beta chain described here comes from a study of human thymus T cells. This CDR3 has 14 residues. Germline CDR1 reads MNHEY; CDR2 reads SMNVEV (reference sequence). J lost 5 bases, V lost 4 bases, and 6 bases had no gene match. The repertoire was sequenced with immunoSEQ multiplex PCR; TCRdb's copy has only in-frame clones and lacks some. The table records 65,000 to 90,000 clones, 95% of them present only once. Resections were taken during corrective heart surgery, and the thymus tissue came from these. The sequencing input was thymus tissue. The receptor was derived from a girl in the first two years of life with a congenital heart defect but otherwise immunologically healthy. The chain uses TRBV27 and TRBJ2-5, with 8 bases fitting TRBD1. CDR3 loop: CASSSRTGFETQYF. The CDR3 nucleotides are TGTGCCAGCAGTTCCCGGACAGGGTTTGAGACCCAGTACTTC.